These 20 T cell receptor beta chains share one sample of origin, sequenced in a study of tumor-infiltrating lymphocytes in primary liver carcinoma. Total RNA amounting to 450 to 550 ng was the source from which TCR beta cDNA was made with a constant-region primer. ARM-PCR, slightly modified, supplied the TCR beta libraries through three nested multiplex PCR rounds. Each of the first two PCR rounds ran nine to ten cycles with TRBV1-TRBV30 forward and C-beta reverse primers. One entry per CDR3 protein, called by TCRdb with MiXCR from the multiplex PCR reads. The table lists approximately 320,000 distinct CDR3 sequences, around three fifths of them singletons. Germline DNA was extracted too, while blood RNA derived from unsorted whole blood. Sequencing was done on a sample of peripheral blood. These receptors all stem from a woman in her thirties with primary liver carcinoma and hepatitis B virus infection.

This clonotype was seen repeatedly, ten times or more. This chain joins TRBV11-3 and TRBJ2-5; D unresolved. CDR3 size: 14 residues. Germline V CDR1 and CDR2: SGHNT, YENEEA. V gave up 2 bases and J gave up 1 base, with 8 bases separating them. The CDR3 reads CASSLRGGQETQYF. Here the CDR3 DNA reads TGTGCCAGCAGCTTACGCGGCGGCCAAGAGACCCAGTACTTC. The full variable domain, its missing parts supplied by reference TRBV11-3 and TRBJ2-5, is EAGVVQSPRYKIIEKKQPVAFWCNPISGHNTLYWYLQNLGQGPELLIRYENEEAVDDSQLPKDRFSAERLKGVDSTLKIQPAELGDSAVYLCASSLRGGQETQYFGPGTRLLVL.

This chain connects TRBV20-1 to TRBJ2-1; 9 positions agree with TRBD2. The V gene's germline CDR1 is DFQATT and CDR2 SNEGSKA (reference sequence). The trim removed 0 bases at V and 4 bases at J, leaving 10 bases unmatched. This CDR3 comprises 17 residues. CDR3 bases: TGCAGTGCTAGAGATTTGACTAGCGGTATGGTATACAATGAGCAGTTCTTC. It is translated as CSARDLTSGMVYNEQFF.

The chain recombines TRBV12-3 or TRBV12-4 with TRBJ2-7; D possibly uses TRBD1 or TRBD2 (5 bases each). V lost 11 bases and J lost 9, with 17 bases in between. The CDR3 length is 11 residues. The CDR3 loop is CACALGVAQYF. Written as DNA, the CDR3 is TGTGCCTGCGCCTTGGGGGTCGCGCAGTACTTC.

This chain links TRBV6-2 or TRBV6-3 with TRBJ2-7; D is possibly TRBD2 (6 bases). Germline values: CDR1 MNHEY, CDR2 SVGEGT. The CDR3 is 12 residues long. Trimming pared 6 bases from V and 3 bases from J, leaving 9 bases between. CDR3 in amino acids: CASRVSGYEQYF. The CDR3 bases are TGTGCCAGCAGGGTTAGCGGCTACGAGCAGTACTTC.

With respect to this clonotype: This sequence may be a read error, since a much larger clone differs from it by one base. The V call is TRBV29-1, the J call TRBJ2-5, with TRBD2 matching over 9 bases. Looked up from germline, CDR1 is SQVTM and CDR2 is ANQGSEA. CDR3 length: 15 amino acids. The CDR3: CSVESGTSRRETKYF. The CDR3 DNA reads TGCAGCGTTGAATCAGGGACTAGCCGCCGAGAGACCAAGTACTTC. The entire variable domain, with the rest obtained from reference TRBV29-1 and TRBJ2-5, is as follows: SAVISQKPSRDICQRGTSLTIQCQVDSQVTMMFWYRQQPGQSLTLIATANQGSEATYESGFVIDKFPISRPNLTFSTLTVSNMSPEDSSIYLCSVESGTSRRETKYFGPGTRLLVL.

This clonotype has a count of ten or more. The chain recombines TRBV11-2 with TRBJ2-1; a weak D match, TRBD1 (6 bases). This CDR3 has 18 amino acids. Germline V gives CDR1 SGHAT, CDR2 FQNNGV. V gave up 1 base and J gave up 0 bases, with 16 bases separating them. CDR3 in DNA: TGTGCCAGCAGCTTAGTATCCCCCCAGGGGTACTCCTACAATGAGCAGTTCTTC. Protein: CASSLVSPQGYSYNEQFF.

Concerning this clonotype: A much larger clone sits a single nucleotide away, making a read error possible. The CDR3 DNA sequence: TGTGCCGGCGGGGGGGGCTATACGCAGTATTTT. This sequence encodes CAGGGGYTQYF. The chain has TRBV6-1 and TRBJ2-3, with 9 bases fitting TRBD2. Germline CDR1 and CDR2: MNHNS and SASEGT. The CDR3 spans 11 residues. The V and J ends lost 11 bases and 7 bases, in that order; junction bases with no gene match: 4.

This clonotype was detected only a few times. The chain links TRBV4-1 to TRBJ2-7; 9 nucleotides agree with TRBD2. The J segment lost 6 bases and the V segment lost 0 bases, leaving 6 bases of the junction unmatched. CDR3 length: 15 amino acids. Germline CDR1 reads MGHRA; CDR2 reads YSYEKL. The CDR3 DNA reads as TGCGCCAGCAGCCAAGACCTGGCGGGAGGGCGCGAGCAGTACTTC. The encoded protein is CASSQDLAGGREQYF.

This clonotype was recorded only once. This CDR3 fails to terminate in the conserved phenylalanine or tryptophan, so it likely reflects a read error. V is TRBV28 and J is TRBJ2-7, with TRBD2 identical over 11 bases. This CDR3 spans 14 amino acids. After removal of 8 bases from V and 5 bases from J, the junction contained 8 bases not matched to a gene. Looked up from germline, CDR1 is MDHEN and CDR2 is SYDVKM. In DNA, the CDR3 is TGTGCCAGCCATACCACTAGCGGGAGTCACGAGCAGTACTTA. Translation gives CASHTTSGSHEQYL.

At least ten counts were recorded for this clonotype. The chain couples TRBV11-2 to TRBJ2-2; a weak D match, TRBD2 (6 bases). The CDR3 sequence is 15 residues long. V lost 5 bases and J 5 bases, leaving 15 bases between the germline ends. Germline CDR1 is SGHAT and CDR2 is FQNNGV. CDR3 nucleotides: TGTGCCAGCAGCCAGGCTAGCGTTTCGACCGGGGAGCTGTTTTTT. Translation gives CASSQASVSTGELFF.

This clonotype was seen more than once but under ten times. The chain employs TRBV28 and TRBJ1-2; perhaps TRBD1 as D (6 bases). Looked up from germline, CDR1 is MDHEN and CDR2 is SYDVKM. Trimming shortened V by 9 bases and J by 8 bases, and 28 bases separated the two germline ends. The CDR3 runs 16 residues. CDR3 coding DNA: TGTGCCAGTCTCGGAGGGGGGGGCTATGGACCGGGAGGCTACACCTTC. Its translation is CASLGGGGYGPGGYTF.

The rearrangement uses TRBV5-4 and TRBJ1-2, with 9 bases identical to TRBD1. The CDR3 sequence is 17 residues long. V lost 4 bases and J lost 4; bases outside the gene matches: 14. Per germline, CDR1 SGHNT and CDR2 YYREEE (reference sequence). The CDR3 loop reads CASSVGQGRTVVYGYTF. The CDR3 DNA follows: TGTGCCAGCAGCGTTGGACAGGGGCGAACCGTGGTCTATGGCTACACCTTC.

Concerning this clonotype: A much bigger clone sits one base away, suggesting this may be a read error. The rearrangement uses TRBV10-3 and TRBJ2-7, with D tentatively TRBD1 or TRBD2 (5 bases each). This CDR3 is 13 amino acids long. Germline CDR1 reads ENHRY; CDR2 reads SYGVKD. The CDR3: CAVQARESSEQYF. In nucleotides, the CDR3 is TGTGCCGTCCAAGCCAGGGAGTCCTCCGAGCAGTACTTC.

Notes on this clonotype: The germline gene is not matched at one end of the junction; a read error may be the cause. The chain carries TRBV4-3 and TRBJ2-7; no firm D call. The CDR3 spans 13 residues. In germline, CDR1 is LGHNA, CDR2 YSLEER. The CDR3 DNA is TGCGCCAGCAACCAGGACCGAGGTTACGAACAGTACTTC. This gives the protein CASNQDRGYEQYF.

The chain links TRBV7-9 to TRBJ2-1; the match to TRBD2 covers 8 bases. This CDR3 contains 16 residues. Germline V gene data show CDR1 as SEHNR and CDR2 as FQNEAQ (reference sequence). The V gene end was trimmed by 4 bases and the J gene end by 8 bases; junction bases not matched to a gene: 13. The CDR3 region has the DNA TGTGCCAGCAGCTACAACCCGAGACTAGCGTTCGATGAGCAGTTCTTC. Protein sequence: CASSYNPRLAFDEQFF.

Regarding this clonotype: The junction does not match germline at one end; this may be a read error. The chain combines TRBV11-2 with TRBJ2-1; D is undetermined. The CDR3 consists of 13 residues. From germline, CDR1 is SGHAT and CDR2 FQNNGV. The CDR3 DNA follows: TGTGCCAGCAGCTTAGGTGGCGGAGTTGAGCAATTCTTC. This codes for CASSLGGGVEQFF.

This clonotype has only one observation. One end of the junction is discordant with germline, which a read error may explain. The gene calls are TRBV11-2 and TRBJ2-3, with 9 bases matching TRBD1. CDR1 SGHAT and CDR2 FQNNGV come from the germline V gene. The CDR3 runs 17 residues. CDR3 bases: TGTGCCAGCAACTTAGAAGAGTGGGACAGGGTCACAGATACGCAGTATTTT. As protein: CASNLEEWDRVTDTQYF.

Concerning this clonotype: The CDR3 does not end in the conserved phenylalanine or tryptophan, so this is likely a read error. It is unclear where the CDR3 begins or ends on the DNA, so no DNA is shown, and the CDR3 is as TCRdb lists it. The chain couples TRBV29-1 to TRBJ2-5. In germline, CDR1 is SQVTM, CDR2 ANQGSEA. The CDR3 contains 11 residues when both ends are counted. CDR3 region: CSVVVMSTLYL.

Points on this clonotype: A read error is possible here, since a much larger clone lies one base away. CDR3 protein: CSARPGTVGSETHYF. The CDR3 DNA follows: TGCAGCGCCCGGCCCGGGACAGTGGGTTCGGAGACCCATTACTTC. The chain uses TRBV29-1 and TRBJ2-5, with 7 bases lining up with TRBD1. Germline lookup yields CDR1 SQVTM and CDR2 ANQGSEA. This CDR3 contains 15 residues.

This chain connects TRBV29-1 to TRBJ1-1, with D possibly matching TRBD1 (5 bases). This CDR3 spans 11 amino acids. Germline values: CDR1 SQVTM, CDR2 ANQGSEA. The CDR3 reads CGLNTGTQAFF. CDR3 DNA: TGCGGCCTTAATACCGGGACCCAAGCTTTCTTT.